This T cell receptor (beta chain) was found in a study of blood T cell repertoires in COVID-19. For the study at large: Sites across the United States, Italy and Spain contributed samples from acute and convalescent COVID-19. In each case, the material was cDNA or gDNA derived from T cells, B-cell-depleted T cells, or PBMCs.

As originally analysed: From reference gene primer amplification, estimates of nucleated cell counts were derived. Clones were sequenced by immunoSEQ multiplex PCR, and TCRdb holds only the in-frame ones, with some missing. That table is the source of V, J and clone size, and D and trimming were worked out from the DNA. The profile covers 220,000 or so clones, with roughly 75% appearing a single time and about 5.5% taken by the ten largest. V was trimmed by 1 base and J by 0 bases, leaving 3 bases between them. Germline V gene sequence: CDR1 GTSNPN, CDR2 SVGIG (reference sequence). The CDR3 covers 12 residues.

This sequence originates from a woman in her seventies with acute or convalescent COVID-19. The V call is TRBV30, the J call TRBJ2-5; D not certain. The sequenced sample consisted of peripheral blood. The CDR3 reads CAWSAYQETQYF. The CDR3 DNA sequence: TGTGCCTGGAGTGCCTACCAAGAGACCCAGTACTTC.